Below are 4 T cell receptor beta chains sequenced from a single sample in a study of shared clonotypes between healthy human individuals. Terminally differentiated effector memory CD45RA+ cells were excluded by CCR7 positive selection of CD45RO-negative cells. The assay was immunoSEQ multiplex PCR, and TCRdb's table has in-frame clones only and misses some. This sample has some 2.1 million clones, with approximately 94% found just once. The material sequenced was naive CD8+ T cells sorted from blood. The receptors were sampled from a man aged 18 to 30 in good health.

On this clone itself: This specimen includes other DNA sequences encoding the same CDR3. The gene calls are TRBV10-1 and TRBJ2-7; D is perhaps TRBD2 (6 bases). Germline V lookup: CDR1 WNHNN, CDR2 SYGVQD (reference sequence). Deletions cut 0 bases from V and 1 base from J, with 7 bases between. The CDR3 extends over 14 amino acids. The CDR3 region has the DNA TGCGCCAGCAGTGAGTCGGGGGGTTCCTACGAGCAGTACTTC. Translated, it gives CASSESGGSYEQYF.

V gene TRBV4-3 combines with J gene TRBJ1-2; 8 bases match TRBD1. The germline V gene has CDR1 LGHNA and CDR2 YSLEER. V lost 0 bases and J lost 8; bases outside the gene matches: 11. The CDR3 spans 16 residues. CDR3 region: CASSQDPDRAIEGYTF. CDR3 coding DNA: TGCGCCAGCAGCCAAGACCCGGACAGGGCGATAGAGGGCTACACCTTC.

To note about this clone: Other DNA sequences in this sample translate to the same CDR3. V gene TRBV6-5 combines with J gene TRBJ2-7; TRBD1 aligns across 10 bases. The CDR3 is 14 residues long. Germline-derived CDR1 and CDR2 are MNHEY and SVGAGI. V was pared by 0 bases and J by 4 bases, with 0 bases of the junction left unmatched. CDR3: CASSYSDRGYEQYF. As DNA, the CDR3 is TGTGCCAGCAGTTACTCGGACAGGGGGTACGAGCAGTACTTC.

The V gene is TRBV6-5, the J gene TRBJ1-6; TRBD1 agrees at 8 bases. With 4 bases clipped from V and 8 bases from J, the junction kept 10 bases outside the gene matches. The CDR3 covers 16 residues. CDR1 is MNHEY, CDR2 SVGAGI, per germline. CDR3 in DNA: TGTGCCAGCAGTTCGGTAGCAGGGGGCCGGGATTCACCCCTCCACTTT. It translates to CASSSVAGGRDSPLHF.